The 13 T cell receptor beta chains listed next were all sequenced from one sample in a study of OX40 agonist ivuxolimab in advanced cancers. TCRdb's copy holds only in-frame clones and misses some; the assay was immunoSEQ multiplex PCR. The table includes some 15,000 clones, about 80% detected once. The sequences come from CD4+ or CD8+ T cells sorted from blood, collected in a trial of the OX40 agonist ivuxolimab. The receptors were gathered from an adult with an advanced solid tumor such as melanoma, head and neck, liver or kidney cancer.

This chain links TRBV19 with TRBJ2-5, with D possibly being TRBD1 (6 bases). The J call may be wrong; the DNA end is better matched by TRBJ2-7. Germline-derived CDR1 and CDR2 are LNHDA and SQIVND (reference sequence). The CDR3 runs to 14 residues. The CDR3 loop is CASSRRDISYEQYF. CDR3 sequence (DNA): TGTGCCAGTAGTAGAAGGGACATCTCCTACGAGCAGTACTTC.

The chain recombines TRBV6-5 with TRBJ2-5; 9 nucleotides agree with TRBD2. Germline CDR1 and CDR2: MNHEY and SVGAGI. This CDR3 region has 16 residues. With V trimmed by 2 bases and J by 6 bases, 10 bases remained unmatched. CDR3 DNA sequence: TGTGCCAGCAGTTACGGGTCGGCGGGAGGGCCGAAGACCCAGTACTTC. It is translated as CASSYGSAGGPKTQYF.

CDR3 sequence (DNA): TGTGCCAGCAGCCCCCCTCCGGGAACGTACCAAGAGACCCAGTACTTC. Encoded protein: CASSPPPGTYQETQYF. J is TRBJ2-5 and V is TRBV7-9; D may be TRBD2 (5 bases). Trimming took off 5 bases at V and 0 bases at J, with 16 bases between the two ends. Germline assignment: CDR1 SEHNR and CDR2 FQNEAQ (reference sequence). The CDR3 sequence is 16 residues long. The complete variable domain, with remaining parts taken from reference TRBV7-9 and TRBJ2-5, reads DTGVSQNPRHKITKRGQNVTFRCDPISEHNRLYWYRQTLGQGPEFLTYFQNEAQLEKSRLLSDRFSAERPKGSFSTLEIQRTEQGDSAMYLCASSPPPGTYQETQYFGPGTRLLVL.

This clone has only one observation. The chain couples TRBV7-9 to TRBJ2-5, with unresolved D. The CDR3 is made up of 13 amino acids. Germline assignment: CDR1 SEHNR and CDR2 FQNEAQ (reference sequence). Trimming took 3 bases from V and 4 from J, leaving 9 bases between them. CDR3 in DNA: TGTGCCAGCAGCTTCTTAACATTAGAGACCCAGTACTTC. Encoded protein: CASSFLTLETQYF.

CDR3 region: CASSLGAEIYEQFF. The DNA of the CDR3 is TGTGCCAGCAGCTTAGGGGCAGAGATCTATGAGCAGTTCTTC. The V gene is TRBV7-6, the J gene TRBJ2-1, with D uncertain. The CDR3 covers 14 residues. V was pared by 1 base and J by 8 bases, with 12 bases between. Germline CDR1 SGHVS, CDR2 FNYEAQ.

The chain joins TRBV27 to TRBJ2-7; 7 bases agree with TRBD1. Germline-derived CDR1 and CDR2 are MNHEY and SMNVEV (reference sequence). The CDR3 is made up of 15 amino acids. J was trimmed by 3 bases and V by 2 bases; bases with no gene match: 7. In DNA, the CDR3 is TGTGCCAGCAGTTTAGGGGACAGAGCACTCTACGAGCAGTACTTC. It yields the protein CASSLGDRALYEQYF.

The chain couples TRBV28 to TRBJ1-5; D remains ambiguous. CDR1 is MDHEN and CDR2 is SYDVKM in the germline V gene. V was clipped by 3 bases and J by 0 bases, with 6 bases between them. The CDR3 sequence is 14 residues long. The chain's CDR3 is CASSFIYSNQPQHF. In DNA form, the CDR3 reads TGTGCCAGCAGTTTTATATATAGCAATCAGCCCCAGCATTTT.

The CDR3 nucleotides are TGTGCCAGCAGAACCGGGACAGGGGGGTCCACCGGGGAGCTGTTTTTT. This sequence encodes CASRTGTGGSTGELFF. This rearrangement joins TRBV27 to TRBJ2-2, with 11 bases fitting TRBD1. Germline V gene data show CDR1 as MNHEY and CDR2 as SMNVEV (reference sequence). V trimming: 6 bases; J trimming: 4 bases; junction bases outside the gene matches: 7. This CDR3 has 16 amino acids.

V gene TRBV5-6 combines with J gene TRBJ2-5; the match to TRBD1 covers 9 bases. The J call may not be correct, given that the DNA end is closer to TRBJ2-7. Looked up from germline, CDR1 is SGHDT and CDR2 is YYEEEE. This CDR3 has 15 amino acids. This CDR3 is CASSPEGQGLYEQYF. The DNA of the CDR3 is TGTGCCAGCAGCCCCGAGGGACAGGGACTTTACGAGCAGTACTTC.

The genes are TRBV11-3 and TRBJ2-2, with D possibly being TRBD1 (5 bases). The V gene's germline CDR1 is SGHNT and CDR2 YENEEA. Deletions cut 5 bases from V and 2 bases from J, with 15 bases between. This CDR3 is 16 amino acids long. CDR3 amino acids: CASSPREGANTGELFF. In nucleotides, the CDR3 is TGTGCCAGCAGCCCAAGGGAAGGGGCCAACACCGGGGAGCTGTTTTTT.

The V gene is TRBV6-5, the J gene TRBJ2-1; 9 bases are shared with TRBD1. The CDR3 is made up of 16 amino acids. Germline trimming cut 2 bases from V and 4 bases from J; bases unmatched to any gene: 6. Germline V CDR1 and CDR2: MNHEY, SVGAGI. CDR3 region: CASSYDGTGSYNEQFF. DNA of the CDR3: TGTGCCAGCAGTTACGACGGGACAGGGTCATACAATGAGCAGTTCTTC.

This rearrangement joins TRBV7-9 to TRBJ2-2, with 9 nucleotides matching TRBD2. Germline trimming cut 1 base from V and 0 bases from J; bases unmatched to any gene: 9. The V gene's germline CDR1 is SEHNR and CDR2 FQNEAQ (reference sequence). There are 19 residues in the CDR3. The CDR3 region is CASSLVVLAGESNTGELFF. The CDR3 coding sequence is TGTGCCAGCAGCTTAGTAGTATTAGCGGGAGAGTCGAACACCGGGGAGCTGTTTTTT.

The genes are TRBV19 and TRBJ1-1, with D perhaps matching TRBD1 (6 bases). The CDR3 totals 13 residues. Germline V CDR1 and CDR2: LNHDA, SQIVND (reference sequence). V lost 3 bases and J 7 bases, leaving 12 bases between the germline ends. The CDR3 DNA follows: TGTGCCAGTAGTATTTTTGGGGGGCGTGAAGCTTTCTTT. Protein sequence: CASSIFGGREAFF.